Below, 24 T cell receptor beta chains from the same sample are listed, as sequenced in a study of shared clonotypes between healthy human individuals. Profiling relied on immunoSEQ multiplex PCR, and the TCRdb table lists in-frame clones only, not all of them. Of 2 million or so clones listed, 90% to 95% are singletons. The sequenced sample consisted of naive CD4+ T cells sorted from blood. Subset here: CD45RA+ positively selected. These receptors were obtained from a man aged 18 to 29 in good health.

This sequence joins TRBV5-1 and TRBJ2-7, with a weak D call TRBD2 (5 bases). Trimming left V 3 bases short and J 7 bases short, with 14 bases between. The CDR3 length is 13 residues. From germline, CDR1 is SGHRS and CDR2 YFSETQ. CDR3 sequence reads: CASSYGGSDEQYF. The CDR3 DNA follows: TGCGCCAGCAGCTATGGAGGCTCCGATGAGCAGTACTTC.

The V gene is TRBV29-1, the J gene TRBJ2-7; D gene ambiguous. V lost 4 bases and J lost 2, with 6 bases in between. Germline V CDR1 and CDR2: SQVTM, ANQGSEA. This CDR3 comprises 11 residues. The DNA for the CDR3 is TGCAGCGTTGCCCAGACCTACGAGCAGTACTTC. Encoded protein: CSVAQTYEQYF.

This chain connects TRBV9 to TRBJ1-4; the match to TRBD1 covers 8 bases. The J segment lost 5 bases and the V segment lost 4 bases, leaving 7 bases of the junction unmatched. CDR3 length equals 15 residues. The germline V gene has CDR1 SGDLS and CDR2 YYNGEE. CDR3: CASSTQGAVNEKLFF. The CDR3 region has the DNA TGTGCCAGCAGCACCCAGGGGGCTGTGAATGAAAAACTGTTTTTT.

The chain is built from TRBV5-1 and TRBJ2-7, with 7 positions matching TRBD1. The germline CDR1 and CDR2 sequences are SGHRS and YFSETQ. This CDR3 region has 14 residues. With V trimmed by 0 bases and J by 2 bases, 2 bases remained unmatched. CDR3 region: CASSLVDRTYEQYF. DNA for the CDR3: TGCGCCAGCAGCTTGGTGGACAGGACCTACGAGCAGTACTTC.

The CDR3 protein is CASRRLAVHEQYF. In DNA form, the CDR3 reads TGTGCCAGCAGACGACTAGCAGTCCACGAGCAGTACTTC. The chain joins TRBV11-2 to TRBJ2-7; 7 bases agree with TRBD2. Germline values: CDR1 SGHAT, CDR2 FQNNGV. The junction had 7 bases not matched to a gene; V was cut back by 6 bases and J by 5 bases. The CDR3 consists of 13 residues.

The chain joins TRBV6-6 to TRBJ2-7, with D perhaps matching TRBD2 (5 bases). The CDR3 covers 15 residues. CDR1 and CDR2 (germline): MNHNY, SVGAGI (reference sequence). V lost 3 bases and J lost 0, with 12 bases in between. The CDR3 DNA reads as TGTGCCAGCAGTTATCAAGCGGCTCTCTCCTACGAGCAGTACTTC. The encoded protein is CASSYQAALSYEQYF.

This sequence joins TRBV19 and TRBJ1-2, with D perhaps TRBD1 (6 bases). V shed 5 bases and J shed 0 bases, with 13 bases lying between them. The CDR3 consists of 15 residues. The V gene's germline CDR1 is LNHDA and CDR2 SQIVND (reference sequence). The CDR3: CASSPRTAPNYGYTF. DNA of the CDR3: TGTGCCAGTAGTCCCCGGACAGCTCCTAACTATGGCTACACCTTC. Drawing the rest from reference TRBV19 and TRBJ1-2, the complete variable domain is DGGITQSPKYLFRKEGQNVTLSCEQNLNHDAMYWYRQDPGQGLRLIYYSQIVNDFQKGDIAEGYSVSREKKESFPLTVTSAQKNPTAFYLCASSPRTAPNYGYTFGSGTRLTVV.

With regard to this clone: This may come from a read error, since a much larger clone is one base off. This chain connects TRBV7-9 to TRBJ1-1, with 9 bases that match TRBD1. V lost 3 bases to trimming and J lost 7 bases; unmatched junction nucleotides: 0. Germline V CDR1 and CDR2: SEHNR, FQNEAQ (reference sequence). The CDR3 sequence is 12 residues long. CDR3 bases: TGTGCCAGCAGCTTGGGACAGGGTGAAGCTTTCTTT. Translating it yields CASSLGQGEAFF.

This chain links TRBV25-1 with TRBJ2-1; 9 nucleotides align to TRBD2. Germline loops: CDR1 MGHDK, CDR2 SYGVNS. The CDR3 sequence is 17 residues long. J gave up 3 bases and V 1 base, and 7 bases lay outside the gene matches. CDR3: CASSELGSGRSYNEQFF. The CDR3, as DNA: TGTGCCAGCAGTGAATTGGGTAGCGGGAGAAGCTACAATGAGCAGTTCTTC.

This sequence joins TRBV18 and TRBJ2-1, with 9 positions matching TRBD2. Germline-derived CDR1 and CDR2 are KGHSH and LQKENI. With V trimmed by 6 bases and J by 5 bases, 17 bases remained unmatched. The CDR3 has 18 residues. As DNA, the CDR3 is TGTGCCAGCTCGCCTGCCGGCGGGGGGGCCCCTCCCAACAATGAGCAGTTCTTC. It yields the protein CASSPAGGGAPPNNEQFF.

Concerning this clone: Distinct nucleotide sequences in the sample also encode this CDR3. The V call is TRBV10-3, the J call TRBJ1-2, with D possibly being TRBD1 (5 bases). The germline V gene has CDR1 ENHRY and CDR2 SYGVKD. Trimming stripped 11 bases from V and 5 bases from J, with 12 bases between. CDR3 length: 11 residues. The CDR3 protein is CAVGGGYGYTF. The CDR3 DNA sequence: TGTGCCGTGGGGGGAGGGTATGGCTACACCTTC.

This sequence joins TRBV20-1 and TRBJ1-1; D remains ambiguous. The CDR3 has 9 amino acids. The germline gives CDR1 DFQATT, CDR2 SNEGSKA (reference sequence). Trimming removed 3 bases at V and 10 bases at J, with 6 bases between. This chain's CDR3 is CSASFLAFF. The CDR3 bases are TGCAGTGCTAGTTTCCTAGCTTTCTTT.

This sequence joins TRBV7-2 and TRBJ2-3; 10 positions match TRBD2. Per the germline V gene, CDR1 is SGHTA and CDR2 is FQGNSA. The CDR3 is made up of 17 amino acids. V was clipped by 1 base and J by 2 bases; unmatched bases: 6. In DNA, the CDR3 is TGTGCCAGCAGCTTAGTATTAGCGGGAGGTTTCACAGATACGCAGTATTTT. This translates into CASSLVLAGGFTDTQYF. Together with reference TRBV7-2 and TRBJ2-3, the CDR3 gives the full variable domain: GAGVSQSPSNKVTEKGKDVELRCDPISGHTALYWYRQSLGQGLEFLIYFQGNSAPDKSGLPSDRFSAERTGGSVSTLTIQRTQQEDSAVYLCASSLVLAGGFTDTQYFGPGTRLTVL.

As to this clone: Other nucleotide sequences from this sample produce the same CDR3. The chain has TRBV5-1 and TRBJ1-2, with 9 bases that match TRBD1. The CDR3 runs to 14 residues. V lost 0 bases, J lost 6 bases, and 3 bases stayed unmatched. In germline, CDR1 is SGHRS, CDR2 YFSETQ. CDR3: CASSLGGQGNGYTF. The CDR3 nucleotides are TGCGCCAGCAGCTTGGGGGGACAGGGAAATGGCTACACCTTC. Supplemented by reference TRBV5-1 and TRBJ1-2, the full variable domain reads KAGVTQTPRYLIKTRGQQVTLSCSPISGHRSVSWYQQTPGQGLQFLFEYFSETQRNKGNFPGRFSGRQFSNSRSEMNVSTLELGDSALYLCASSLGGQGNGYTFGSGTRLTVV.

The chain couples TRBV5-4 to TRBJ2-7; D may correspond to TRBD1 or TRBD2 (5 bases each). Germline V lookup: CDR1 SGHNT, CDR2 YYREEE (reference sequence). The CDR3 is made up of 13 amino acids. V was shortened by 4 bases and J by 4 bases, with 12 bases between the two germline ends. For the CDR3, the DNA is TGTGCCAGCAGCCCGGGACCACTTTACGAGCAGTACTTC. It translates to CASSPGPLYEQYF.

The J gene is TRBJ2-1, the V gene TRBV11-2; 7 bases match TRBD2. V gave up 1 base and J gave up 6 bases; unmatched junction bases: 3. The CDR3 contains 14 residues. Germline CDR1 is SGHAT and CDR2 is FQNNGV. The CDR3 reads CASSLGLAINEQFF. Here the CDR3 DNA reads TGTGCCAGCAGCTTAGGACTAGCAATCAATGAGCAGTTCTTC.

The CDR3 nucleotides read TGTGCCAGCAGTGTTGGGACGTCCAGGGAGCAGTACTTC. This gives the protein CASSVGTSREQYF. The chain recombines TRBV2 with TRBJ2-7; D is possibly TRBD1 or TRBD2 (5 bases each). V was clipped by 4 bases and J by 7 bases, with 14 bases between them. Germline CDR1 and CDR2: SNHLY and FYNNEI. The CDR3 covers 13 residues.

The rearrangement links TRBV18 to TRBJ1-2; TRBD1 is a possible D gene (6 bases). The germline V gene encodes CDR1 KGHSH and CDR2 LQKENI. V was pared by 5 bases and J by 4 bases, with 14 bases between. This CDR3 is built from 14 residues. The CDR3 nucleotides are TGTGCCAGCTCAGAGGACAGTTCTGGCTATGGCTACACCTTC. This translates into CASSEDSSGYGYTF.

V and J are TRBV19 and TRBJ1-4, with a possible D match to TRBD1 (6 bases). The CDR3 extends over 15 amino acids. V was clipped by 1 base and J by 5 bases, with 11 bases between them. Germline V lookup: CDR1 LNHDA, CDR2 SQIVND (reference sequence). CDR3 bases: TGTGCCAGTAGTATAGGCGACAGGACCAATGAAAAACTGTTTTTT. This gives the protein CASSIGDRTNEKLFF.

This chain connects TRBV20-1 to TRBJ1-2; D call uncertain. The CDR3 loop spans 11 amino acids. Trimming removed 4 bases at V and 6 bases at J, with 9 bases between. Germline V gives CDR1 DFQATT, CDR2 SNEGSKA (reference sequence). The CDR3 here is CSATDGDGYTF. The CDR3 nucleotides are TGCAGTGCTACCGACGGTGATGGCTACACCTTC.

The table lists this clone with a count of one. This chain links TRBV27 with TRBJ2-5; D is perhaps TRBD2 (6 bases). Germline assignment: CDR1 MNHEY and CDR2 SMNVEV (reference sequence). This CDR3 has 15 residues. Between the trimmed V and J ends, which lost 5 bases and 7 bases, there was a span of 20 bases. CDR3 coding DNA: TGTGCCAGCAGTCCCCGGGACTTATTAAGAGCGACCCAGTACTTC. It encodes CASSPRDLLRATQYF.

The J gene is TRBJ2-7, the V gene TRBV7-8; 10 bases agree with TRBD2. Germline V CDR1 and CDR2: SGHVS, FQNEAQ. Trimming took 7 bases from V and 3 from J; bases not matched to a gene: 6. The CDR3 sequence is 14 residues long. This CDR3 reads CASKLAGLVYEQYF. In DNA, the CDR3 is TGTGCCAGCAAACTAGCGGGGTTAGTCTACGAGCAGTACTTC.

This clone was recorded only once. CDR3: CASSVVHGWGGTDTQYF. In DNA form, the CDR3 reads TGTGCCAGCAGCGTAGTCCATGGATGGGGCGGAACAGATACGCAGTATTTT. The chain has TRBV9 and TRBJ2-3; tentative D call: TRBD1 (5 bases). Germline V gives CDR1 SGDLS, CDR2 YYNGEE. CDR3 size: 17 residues. V dropped 0 bases and J dropped 3 bases, with 17 bases sitting between them.

V usage is TRBV29-1 and J usage is TRBJ2-7; D is possibly TRBD1 or TRBD2 (5 bases each). The CDR3 is 13 residues long. V lost 5 bases to trimming and J lost 0 bases, with 11 bases between them. The germline V gene encodes CDR1 SQVTM and CDR2 ANQGSEA. The CDR3 region has the DNA TGCAGCGTTAGGGACCGGAGCTCCTACGAGCAGTACTTC. Encoded protein: CSVRDRSSYEQYF.